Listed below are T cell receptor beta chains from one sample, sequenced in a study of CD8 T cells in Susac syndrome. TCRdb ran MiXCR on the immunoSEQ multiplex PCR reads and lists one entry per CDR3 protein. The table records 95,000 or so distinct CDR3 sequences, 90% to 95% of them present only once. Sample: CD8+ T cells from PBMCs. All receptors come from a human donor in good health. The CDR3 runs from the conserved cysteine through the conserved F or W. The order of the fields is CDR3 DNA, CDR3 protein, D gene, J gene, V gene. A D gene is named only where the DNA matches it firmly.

DNA: TGTGCCAGCAGTTTAGGACAGTCTGGAAACACCATATATTTT
CDR3: CASSLGQSGNTIYF
D: -
J: TRBJ1-3
V: TRBV27

DNA: TGTGCCAGCAGCCCCGGTAGTCAGGACGAGCAGTACTTC
CDR3: CASSPGSQDEQYF
D: -
J: TRBJ2-7
V: TRBV9

DNA: TGTGCCTGGAGTGTCACAGGGGGCCTCGCAGATACGCAGTATTTT
CDR3: CAWSVTGGLADTQYF
D: TRBD1
J: TRBJ2-3
V: TRBV30

DNA: TGTGCCTGGAGTGTACTACAAGTGAACACTGAAGCTTTCTTT
CDR3: CAWSVLQVNTEAFF
D: -
J: TRBJ1-1
V: TRBV30

DNA: TGTGCCAGCAGCCGAGGGACTAGCGGTGGCAATGAGCAGTTCTTC
CDR3: CASSRGTSGGNEQFF
D: TRBD2
J: TRBJ2-1
V: TRBV7-6

DNA: TGTGCCAGCATGGGGATCCAAGAGACCCAGTACTTC
CDR3: CASMGIQETQYF
D: -
J: TRBJ2-5
V: TRBV27

DNA: TGCAGTGCTAGAGGGGATTACAGGGGGGCGCGCACCGGGGAGCTGTTTTTT
CDR3: CSARGDYRGARTGELFF
D: TRBD1
J: TRBJ2-2
V: TRBV20-1

DNA: TGTGCCAGCAGATCATTGGACCGCAGAAAGATCTACGAGCAGTACTTC
CDR3: CASRSLDRRKIYEQYF
D: -
J: TRBJ2-7
V: TRBV27

DNA: TGTGCCAGCAGTTTGGGAAGCTTCACCGGGGAGCTGTTTTTT
CDR3: CASSLGSFTGELFF
D: -
J: TRBJ2-2
V: TRBV12-3/TRBV12-4

DNA: TGTGCCAGCAGCGAGGGTGGGGAGTATAATTCACCCCTCCACTTT
CDR3: CASSEGGEYNSPLHF
D: -
J: TRBJ1-6
V: TRBV9

DNA: TGTGCCAGCACCAATGGGGTCCGGACAAGGTACCAAGAGACCCAGTACTTC
CDR3: CASTNGVRTRYQETQYF
D: -
J: TRBJ2-5
V: TRBV6-1

DNA: TGTGCCAGCACGAGGCGGGGGGTGTTCATAGGCACAGATACGCAGTATTTT
CDR3: CASTRRGVFIGTDTQYF
D: TRBD2
J: TRBJ2-3
V: TRBV12-3/TRBV12-4

DNA: TGCAGCGTCGCCACTGGGAATGGAGCCCAGTACTTC
CDR3: CSVATGNGAQYF
D: -
J: TRBJ2-5
V: TRBV29-1

DNA: TGCGCCAGCAGCCCCCAGCATGTGAGGGGGGCCGCGAACACCGGGGAGCTGTTTTTT
CDR3: CASSPQHVRGAANTGELFF
D: -
J: TRBJ2-2
V: TRBV5-1

DNA: TGTGCCAGCAGCCGATTCGGGACTAGTGACCAAGAGACCCAGTACTTC
CDR3: CASSRFGTSDQETQYF
D: TRBD2
J: TRBJ2-5
V: TRBV7-3

DNA: TGTGCCAGTATCGACAGAAACACCGGGGAGCTGTTTTTT
CDR3: CASIDRNTGELFF
D: -
J: TRBJ2-2
V: TRBV19

DNA: TGTGCCAGCAGCCAAGGGACAGGGCTTAACTATGGCTACACCTTC
CDR3: CASSQGTGLNYGYTF
D: TRBD1
J: TRBJ1-2
V: TRBV3-1

DNA: TGCAGCGTTGAAAAAGGGAACCCCTACGAGCAGTACTTC
CDR3: CSVEKGNPYEQYF
D: -
J: TRBJ2-7
V: TRBV29-1

DNA: TGTGCCAGCAGCTTAACGGGCTGGGCCACCGGGGAGCTGTTTTTT
CDR3: CASSLTGWATGELFF
D: -
J: TRBJ2-2
V: TRBV7-2

DNA: TGCGCCAGCAGGGGACTCAGGGAGCAGTTCTTC
CDR3: CASRGLREQFF
D: -
J: TRBJ2-1
V: TRBV5-1

DNA: TGTGCCAGCAGCTTAGATCGGTCCGGGGGGCCCTGGGATACGCAGTATTTT
CDR3: CASSLDRSGGPWDTQYF
D: -
J: TRBJ2-3
V: TRBV7-4